The 19 T cell receptor beta chains given below trace back to one sample, sequenced in a study of blood T cell repertoires in COVID-19. Clones were read by immunoSEQ multiplex PCR, and TCRdb kept only the in-frame ones, dropping some. The table lists a few hundred thousand clones, 88% of them singletons. Sequencing used peripheral blood. The receptors stem from a woman between 25 and 40 years old who had recovered from COVID-19.

V and J are TRBV12-3 or TRBV12-4 and TRBJ2-7; 7 bases are shared with TRBD1. V was clipped by 6 bases and J by 5 bases; unmatched bases: 7. The CDR3 contains 13 residues. CDR3: CASSQQGIDEQYF. CDR3 nucleotides: TGTGCCAGCAGCCAACAGGGGATCGACGAGCAGTACTTC.

This chain joins TRBV27 and TRBJ2-1, with 9 bases aligning to TRBD1. Germline V gene data show CDR1 as MNHEY and CDR2 as SMNVEV (reference sequence). V lost 5 bases and J lost 3; bases outside the gene matches: 5. This CDR3 is built from 15 residues. CDR3 residues: CASSAGTGNYNEQFF. For the CDR3, the DNA is TGTGCCAGCAGTGCCGGGACAGGGAACTACAATGAGCAGTTCTTC.

This chain links TRBV2 with TRBJ2-7, with 7 bases matching TRBD1. CDR1 SNHLY and CDR2 FYNNEI come from the germline V gene. V gave up 4 bases and J gave up 2 bases; unmatched junction bases: 8. This CDR3 region has 15 residues. The CDR3 nucleotides read TGTGCCAGCAGTGGGACCGGGACAGTCACCTACGAGCAGTACTTC. Amino acid sequence: CASSGTGTVTYEQYF.

This chain joins TRBV7-8 and TRBJ2-7, with a tentative D call TRBD2 (5 bases). This CDR3 is built from 15 residues. Germline-derived CDR1 and CDR2 are SGHVS and FQNEAQ. Trimming left V 2 bases short and J 8 bases short, with 19 bases between. The CDR3 reads CASSLTVARDGQQYF. In nucleotides, the CDR3 is TGTGCCAGCAGCTTAACAGTGGCACGGGATGGCCAGCAGTACTTC. Full variable domain (remainder filled in from reference TRBV7-8 and TRBJ2-7): GAGVSQSPRYKVAKRGQDVALRCDPISGHVSLFWYQQALGQGPEFLTYFQNEAQLDKSGLPSDRFFAERPEGSVSTLKIQRTQQEDSAVYLCASSLTVARDGQQYFGPGTRLTVT.

The chain employs TRBV4-2 and TRBJ2-5; D might be TRBD2 (5 bases). V was pared by 0 bases and J by 5 bases, with 13 bases between. Germline CDR1 LGHNA, CDR2 YNFKEQ. The CDR3 length is 15 residues. In DNA form, the CDR3 reads TGTGCCAGCAGCCAAGATCTGGCTACTAGGGAGACCCAGTACTTC. It yields the protein CASSQDLATRETQYF.

A few counts support this clone. V usage is TRBV4-1 and J usage is TRBJ1-2, with no clear D. The CDR3 covers 15 residues. Per germline, CDR1 MGHRA and CDR2 YSYEKL. Trimming removed 2 bases at V and 8 bases at J, with 18 bases between. CDR3 DNA sequence: TGCGCCAGCAGCCAACCCCCGGCAGGCCCCCGAGGCTACACCTTC. As protein: CASSQPPAGPRGYTF.

This chain connects TRBV5-1 to TRBJ1-1; 9 nucleotides agree with TRBD1. Per germline, CDR1 SGHRS and CDR2 YFSETQ. This CDR3 region has 16 residues. The ends lost 2 bases at V and 1 base at J; junction bases unmatched: 6. The CDR3 coding sequence is TGCGCCAGCAGCTTCCCACCGGGACAGGGGAACACTGAAGCTTTCTTT. It is translated as CASSFPPGQGNTEAFF.

This sequence joins TRBV6-4 and TRBJ2-1, with unresolved D. The V gene lost 2 bases and the J gene lost 4 bases, with 6 bases spanning the gap. From germline, CDR1 is MRHNA and CDR2 SNTAGT. The CDR3 has 13 amino acids. The DNA of the CDR3 is TGTGCCAGCAGTGACAACAGTTACAATGAGCAGTTCTTC. Amino acids: CASSDNSYNEQFF.

V gene TRBV15 combines with J gene TRBJ1-2; no reliable D call. The CDR3 runs 12 residues. The germline gives CDR1 LNHNV, CDR2 YYDKDF (reference sequence). The V and J ends lost 6 bases and 5 bases respectively, with 10 bases between them. CDR3 sequence (DNA): TGTGCCACCAGTCGCGGGGAGTATGGCTACACCTTC. Translating gives CATSRGEYGYTF.

The chain recombines TRBV19 with TRBJ2-4, with D possibly being TRBD2 (6 bases). Germline CDR1 LNHDA, CDR2 SQIVND (reference sequence). This CDR3 is built from 14 residues. V dropped 5 bases and J dropped 8 bases, with 16 bases sitting between them. The CDR3 spells CASSSRREGDIQYF. In nucleotides, the CDR3 is TGTGCCAGTAGTTCCAGGCGGGAAGGGGACATTCAGTACTTC.

The V call is TRBV28, the J call TRBJ2-1; tentative D call: TRBD1 (6 bases). Germline CDR1 MDHEN, CDR2 SYDVKM. Trimming pared 6 bases from V and 4 bases from J, leaving 16 bases between. CDR3 length: 15 residues. CDR3 DNA: TGTGCCAGCAGCCCAGGGGATAGGTCATACAATGAGCAGTTCTTC. Translation: CASSPGDRSYNEQFF.

The chain employs TRBV28 and TRBJ2-1, with 7 bases aligning to TRBD1. In germline, CDR1 is MDHEN, CDR2 SYDVKM. The J segment lost 4 bases and the V segment lost 8 bases, leaving 2 bases of the junction unmatched. This CDR3 has 12 amino acids. For the CDR3, the DNA is TGTGCCAGCGGGACAGTTTACAATGAGCAGTTCTTC. Its protein is CASGTVYNEQFF.

This clone was seen a handful of times. The gene calls are TRBV3-1 (or the pseudogene TRBV3-2) and TRBJ2-7, with D tentatively TRBD2 (6 bases). CDR3 length: 14 residues. The germline gives CDR1 LGHDT, CDR2 YNNKEL (reference sequence). V was shortened by 6 bases and J by 6 bases, with 18 bases between the two germline ends. The CDR3 protein is CASSRRGLVIEQYF. In DNA, the CDR3 is TGTGCCAGCAGTAGAAGGGGACTCGTCATCGAGCAGTACTTC.

The V and J genes are TRBV14 and TRBJ2-3, with TRBD1 as a possible D gene (5 bases). CDR1 and CDR2 from the germline V gene are SGHDN and FVKESK. Trimming took off 1 base at V and 2 bases at J, with 7 bases between the two ends. This CDR3 contains 14 residues. For the CDR3, the DNA is TGTGCCAGCAGCCAAGGACAGTTCACAGATACGCAGTATTTT. Amino acids: CASSQGQFTDTQYF.

The genes are TRBV4-1 and TRBJ2-1, with 8 bases identical to TRBD1. The CDR3 loop spans 15 amino acids. CDR1 and CDR2 from the germline V gene are MGHRA and YSYEKL. The ends lost 1 base at V and 8 bases at J; junction bases unmatched: 7. For the CDR3, the DNA is TGCGCCAGCAGCCAAGTAGAGAGACAGGGGTATGAGCAGTTCTTC. This codes for CASSQVERQGYEQFF.

The chain links TRBV19 to TRBJ1-1; no firm D call. Per germline, CDR1 LNHDA and CDR2 SQIVND (reference sequence). This CDR3 spans 14 amino acids. V lost 6 bases to trimming and J lost 1 base, with 12 bases between them. The CDR3 is CASRSRQPNTEAFF. CDR3 coding DNA: TGTGCCAGTAGGAGCAGGCAGCCGAACACTGAAGCTTTCTTT. Using reference TRBV19 and TRBJ1-1 for the parts outside the CDR3, the full variable domain is DGGITQSPKYLFRKEGQNVTLSCEQNLNHDAMYWYRQDPGQGLRLIYYSQIVNDFQKGDIAEGYSVSREKKESFPLTVTSAQKNPTAFYLCASRSRQPNTEAFFGQGTRLTVV.

The V gene is TRBV7-2, the J gene TRBJ1-5, with 9 bases matching TRBD1. This CDR3 is 14 amino acids long. Germline lookup yields CDR1 SGHTA and CDR2 FQGNSA. Trimming at V came to 5 bases and at J to 2 bases, leaving 1 base not matched to a gene. CDR3 residues: CASSRDRGNQPQHF. Here the CDR3 DNA reads TGTGCCAGCAGCAGGGACAGGGGCAATCAGCCCCAGCATTTT.

V and J are TRBV6-5 and TRBJ2-2, with D possibly TRBD1 on 6 matching bases. Germline CDR1 MNHEY, CDR2 SVGAGI. The CDR3 length is 13 residues. Trimming removed 4 bases from V and 6 bases from J, with 9 bases in between. The CDR3 loop reads CASSSRGAGELFF. The CDR3 DNA is TGTGCCAGCAGTTCCAGGGGTGCCGGGGAGCTGTTTTTT.

This chain links TRBV6-5 with TRBJ1-2; 7 bases fit TRBD1. Germline V gives CDR1 MNHEY, CDR2 SVGAGI. With 6 bases clipped from V and 8 bases from J, the junction kept 9 bases outside the gene matches. The CDR3 is made up of 13 amino acids. The CDR3 spells CASRLKGAQGYTF. The DNA of the CDR3 is TGTGCCAGCAGACTCAAGGGGGCTCAAGGCTACACCTTC.